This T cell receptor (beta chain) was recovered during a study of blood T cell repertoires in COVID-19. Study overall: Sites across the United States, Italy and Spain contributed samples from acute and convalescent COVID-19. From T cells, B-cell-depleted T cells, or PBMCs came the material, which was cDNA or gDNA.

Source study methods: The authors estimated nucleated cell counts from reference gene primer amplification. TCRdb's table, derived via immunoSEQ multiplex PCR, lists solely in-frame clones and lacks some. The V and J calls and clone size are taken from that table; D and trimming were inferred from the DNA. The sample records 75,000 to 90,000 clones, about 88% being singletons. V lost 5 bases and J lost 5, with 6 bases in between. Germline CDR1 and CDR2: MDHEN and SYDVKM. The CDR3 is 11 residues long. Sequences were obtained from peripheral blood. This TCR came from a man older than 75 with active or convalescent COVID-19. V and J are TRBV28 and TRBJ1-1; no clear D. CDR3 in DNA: TGTGCCAGCAGTCAGAGGACTGAAGCTTTCTTT. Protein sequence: CASSQRTEAFF.